Below, 19 T cell receptor beta chains from the same sample are listed, as sequenced in a study of shared clonotypes between healthy human individuals. Using immunoSEQ multiplex PCR, the repertoire was profiled, and TCRdb retains in-frame clones only, with some absent. The data contain about 490,000 clones, approximately 84% of them seen just once; the ten biggest clones take up roughly 12%. Material: PBMCs. All receptors derive from a woman aged 40-49 years in good health. Some clones in this sample may be carry-over from other donors' samples.

The V and J genes are TRBV4-1 and TRBJ2-7; 10 nucleotides agree with TRBD2. The CDR3 runs to 18 residues. Germline CDR1 reads MGHRA; CDR2 reads YSYEKL. Losses at the gene ends were 1 base for V and 1 base for J; bases not matched to a gene: 10. The chain's CDR3 is CASSQGIAGAGGSYEQYF. The CDR3 DNA reads TGCGCCAGCAGCCAAGGGATAGCGGGAGCGGGAGGGTCCTACGAGCAGTACTTC.

About this clone itself: This likely came from a read error, as a far larger clone is one base away. Additional DNA sequences in this sample encode the identical CDR3. This CDR3 reads CASSEAQGGANTEAFF. CDR3 in DNA: TGTGCCAGCAGTGAAGCGCAGGGGGGGGCGAACACTGAAGCGTTCTTT. The rearrangement joins TRBV2 to TRBJ1-1, with 7 bases aligning to TRBD1. CDR1 is SNHLY, CDR2 FYNNEI, per germline. The CDR3 spans 16 residues.

Only a few counts were recorded for this clone. V gene TRBV30 combines with J gene TRBJ2-4, with 9 bases identical to TRBD2. V dropped 2 bases and J dropped 0; count of bases not matched to a gene: 11. The length of the CDR3 is 18 residues. Germline CDR1 reads GTSNPN; CDR2 reads SVGIG (reference sequence). The CDR3 reads CAWSRTSGSLIAKNIQYF. In nucleotides, the CDR3 is TGTGCCTGGAGTCGAACTAGCGGGTCCCTTATAGCCAAAAACATTCAGTACTTC.

The chain joins TRBV9 to TRBJ2-3; D is unresolved. The CDR3 is 13 amino acids. V lost 0 bases to trimming and J lost 2 bases, with 4 bases between them. Germline V gives CDR1 SGDLS, CDR2 YYNGEE. The CDR3 sequence: CASSVAFTDTQYF. The CDR3 DNA follows: TGTGCCAGCAGCGTAGCCTTCACAGATACGCAGTATTTT.

As concerns this clone: It differs at one base from a far larger clone, so likely a read error. The chain uses TRBV7-2 and TRBJ1-2; TRBD1 matches 7 bases. The CDR3 length is 13 residues. Germline CDR1 reads SGHTA; CDR2 reads FQGNSA. The CDR3: CAGSPDRVYGYTF. In nucleotides, the CDR3 is TGTGCCGGCAGCCCAGACAGGGTCTATGGCTACACCTTC.

V is TRBV19 and J is TRBJ2-2; TRBD2 matches at 7 bases. Germline loops: CDR1 LNHDA, CDR2 SQIVND (reference sequence). With 6 bases clipped from V and 5 bases from J, the junction kept 12 bases outside the gene matches. The CDR3 is made up of 16 amino acids. The CDR3 here is CASRDRMAGETGELFF. The CDR3 DNA sequence: TGTGCCAGTAGGGACCGAATGGCGGGAGAAACCGGGGAGCTGTTTTTT.

This chain uses TRBV7-2 with TRBJ2-2; possibly TRBD2 for D (6 bases). The CDR3 runs 15 residues. The germline gives CDR1 SGHTA, CDR2 FQGNSA. V was pared by 0 bases and J by 7 bases, with 12 bases between. The CDR3 DNA reads as TGTGCCAGCAGCTTAGCACGGCGGGATGTCGGGGAGCTGTTTTTT. This translates into CASSLARRDVGELFF.

This rearrangement joins TRBV5-1 to TRBJ2-5; 15 nucleotides align to TRBD2. The germline CDR1 and CDR2 sequences are SGHRS and YFSETQ. This CDR3 is 16 amino acids long. J gave up 2 bases and V 4 bases, and 3 bases lay outside the gene matches. CDR3 region: CASSLGTSGRQETQYF. The CDR3 nucleotides are TGCGCCAGCAGCCTGGGGACTAGCGGGAGGCAAGAGACCCAGTACTTC.

As to this clone: This likely stems from a read error, as it lies one base from a far larger clone. The sample carries other DNA sequences with the same CDR3. J is TRBJ2-1 and V is TRBV11-3; 9 nucleotides line up with TRBD2. The CDR3 spans 15 residues. The V gene's germline CDR1 is SGHNT and CDR2 YENEEA. The CDR3 DNA reads as TGTGCTAGCAGCACCGGGACTAGCTCCTCGAATGAGCAGTTCTTC. Translation gives CASSTGTSSSNEQFF.

The chain carries TRBV19 and TRBJ1-2; no definite D call. The CDR3 length is 14 residues. Per germline, CDR1 LNHDA and CDR2 SQIVND (reference sequence). The V end lost 5 bases, the J end lost 2 bases, and 12 bases lay between the germline ends. This CDR3 is CASSVRGPNYGYTF. The CDR3 DNA reads as TGTGCCAGTAGTGTCCGGGGTCCCAACTATGGCTACACCTTC.

Of note for this clone: It is likely a read error: a sequence one base away is far more abundant. Other DNA sequences of this sample code for an identical CDR3. The rearrangement links TRBV5-1 to TRBJ1-1, with 9 bases that match TRBD1. CDR3 length: 14 residues. Per the germline V gene, CDR1 is SGHRS and CDR2 is YFSETQ. The DNA for the CDR3 is TGCGCCGGCAGCTCGGACAGGGGGAACACTGAAGCTTTCTTT. Amino acids: CAGSSDRGNTEAFF.

J is TRBJ1-2 and V is TRBV6-6, with D unclear. CDR1 is MNHNY and CDR2 is SVGAGI in the germline V gene (reference sequence). The CDR3 sequence is 12 residues long. The V end was cut by 5 bases, the J end by 8 bases, with 12 bases between. The CDR3 sequence is CASSPRGVGYTF. The CDR3, as DNA: TGTGCCAGCAGTCCCCGAGGAGTCGGCTACACCTTC.

Comments on this clone: This likely reflects a read error, since a far larger clone is one base away. Other DNA sequences within the sample encode an identical CDR3. CDR3 region: CASSLAPEAYNEQFF. CDR3 coding DNA: TGTGCCAGCAGCTTAGCTCCAGAGGCCTACAATGAGCAGTTCTTC. The chain links TRBV7-9 to TRBJ2-1; D is undetermined. The V and J ends lost 0 bases and 2 bases respectively, with 8 bases between them. The CDR3 consists of 15 residues. Germline CDR1 reads SEHNR; CDR2 reads FQNEAQ (reference sequence).

Concerning this clone itself: A far larger clone differs by one base, so this is likely a read error. This sample includes further DNA sequences coding for the same CDR3. As DNA, the CDR3 is TGTGCCTGGATTGGGAGTCCTAACTATGGCTACACCTTT. This codes for CAWIGSPNYGYTF. V is TRBV30 and J is TRBJ1-2, with D unclear. Germline V CDR1 and CDR2: GTSNPN, SVGIG (reference sequence). The length of the CDR3 is 13 residues.

In regard to this clone: A far bigger clonotype differs at one base, so this is likely a read error. The same CDR3 arises from other DNA sequences in this sample as well. The rearrangement uses TRBV5-6 and TRBJ2-7; possibly TRBD2 for D (5 bases). V was pared by 8 bases and J by 4 bases, with 10 bases between. The CDR3 sequence is 11 residues long. CDR1 SGHDT and CDR2 YYEEEE come from the germline V gene. The CDR3 region is CASSRGYEQYF. The CDR3 region has the DNA TGTGCCAGTAGCCGGGGTTACGAGCAGTACTTC.

The chain recombines TRBV28 with TRBJ2-7; TRBD2 agrees at 12 bases. This CDR3 comprises 13 residues. V lost 6 bases to trimming and J lost 11 bases; unmatched junction nucleotides: 8. CDR1 and CDR2 from the germline V gene are MDHEN and SYDVKM. CDR3 DNA: TGTGCCAGCAGCAGACTAGCGGGAGAAAGCAAGTACTTC. It codes for CASSRLAGESKYF. The variable domain in full, with the rest retrieved from reference TRBV28 and TRBJ2-7, is DVKVTQSSRYLVKRTGEKVFLECVQDMDHENMFWYRQDPGLGLRLIYFSYDVKMKEKGDIPEGYSVSREKKERFSLILESASTNQTSMYLCASSRLAGESKYFGPGTRLTVT.

The CDR3 sequence: CSVEGGLGTARDTQYF. In DNA, the CDR3 is TGCAGCGTTGAGGGGGGTTTGGGGACAGCGAGAGATACGCAGTATTTT. The chain carries TRBV29-1 and TRBJ2-3; tentatively, D is TRBD1 (7 bases). This CDR3 is 16 amino acids long. Trimming took off 3 bases at V and 5 bases at J, with 21 bases between the two ends. Germline V CDR1 and CDR2: SQVTM, ANQGSEA.

The genes are TRBV2 and TRBJ2-3; 7 nucleotides line up with TRBD2. CDR3 size: 15 residues. V trimming: 1 base; J trimming: 5 bases; junction bases outside the gene matches: 6. CDR1 and CDR2 from the germline V gene are SNHLY and FYNNEI. CDR3 sequence reads: CASSEVAGVGDTQYF. DNA for the CDR3: TGTGCCAGCAGTGAAGTCGCGGGAGTTGGAGATACGCAGTATTTT.

Concerning this clone itself: A far larger clone differs by one base, so this is likely a read error. Other nucleotide sequences from this sample produce the same CDR3. This chain links TRBV30 with TRBJ1-1; D uncertain. The CDR3 has 15 residues. Germline V lookup: CDR1 GTSNPN, CDR2 SVGIG (reference sequence). The CDR3 nucleotides are TGTGCCTGGACCCCGAAGGAGGGCAGGAACACCGAAGCTTTCTTT. This encodes CAWTPKEGRNTEAFF.